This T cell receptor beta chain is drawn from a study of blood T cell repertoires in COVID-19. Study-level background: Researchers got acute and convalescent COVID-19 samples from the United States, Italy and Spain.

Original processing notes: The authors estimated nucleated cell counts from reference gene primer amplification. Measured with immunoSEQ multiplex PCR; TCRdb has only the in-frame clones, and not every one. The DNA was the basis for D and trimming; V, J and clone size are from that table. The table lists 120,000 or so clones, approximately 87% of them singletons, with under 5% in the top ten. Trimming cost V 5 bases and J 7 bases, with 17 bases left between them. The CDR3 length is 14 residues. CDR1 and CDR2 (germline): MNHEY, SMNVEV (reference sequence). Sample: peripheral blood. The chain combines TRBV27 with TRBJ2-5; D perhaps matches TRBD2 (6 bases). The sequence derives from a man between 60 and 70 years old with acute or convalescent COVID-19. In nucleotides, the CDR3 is TGTGCCAGCAGTCCCTACGGGGGAAAGGCGACCCAGTACTTC. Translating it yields CASSPYGGKATQYF.